Listed here is a single TCR beta chain. Random hexamers primed reverse transcription of about 0.45 to 1 ug RNA. TCRdb independently ran MiXCR on the immunoSEQ multiplex PCR reads; one entry per CDR3 protein. This table has about 300,000 distinct CDR3 sequences, roughly nine tenths appearing once. This sample was taken from a study of CD8 T cells in Susac syndrome. CDR1 and CDR2 from the germline V gene are LGHNA and YNFKEQ. The CDR3 extends over 16 amino acids. With V trimmed by 1 base and J by 1 base, 4 bases remained unmatched. The source of this sequence is a human donor with multiple sclerosis. This chain joins TRBV4-2 and TRBJ1-5; 7 bases map to TRBD1. Sequenced: CD4+ T cells from PBMCs. The CDR3 is CASSQVARGSNQPQHF. CDR3 nucleotide sequence: TGTGCCAGCAGCCAAGTGGCCAGGGGGAGCAATCAGCCCCAGCATTTT.